The entry that follows covers one T cell receptor beta chain sequence. Its antigen remains unknown. With V trimmed by 1 base and J by 7 bases, 7 bases remained unmatched. The CDR3 extends over 16 amino acids. Germline CDR1 and CDR2: LGHNA and YNFKEQ. These data originate in a study of T-cell memory formation after mild COVID-19. Study-wide background: TCR clusters showed largely donor specificity. Study-wide results and limits: Clones from the second wave (peaking day 37) had unconfirmed SARS-CoV-2 specificity. Some clones that responded were present in memory (sampled pre-infection), which suggests cross-reactive memory joined.

Constant-segment primers served in 5'RACE that generated TCR alpha and TCR beta cDNA libraries bearing sample barcodes and UMIs. TCRdb itself ran the 5' RACE reads through MiXCR, one entry per CDR3 protein. The table has just under 150,000 distinct CDR3 sequences, 5.5% to 7% seen once; the top ten hold around 1.9%. Material for sequencing was PBMCs or a T cell subset sorted from them (not recorded which). This chain uses TRBV4-2 with TRBJ1-5, with 10 nucleotides matching TRBD1. This receptor was identified in an adult woman who had mild COVID-19 (a few samples of this study predate the infection). Cell type and time point are not known. In DNA form, the CDR3 reads TGTGCCAGCAGCCAAGTATCCGGACAGGGGGGACAGCCCCAGCATTTT. It translates to CASSQVSGQGGQPQHF.